These T cell receptor beta chains were read from a single sample in a study of shared clonotypes between healthy human individuals. Sequencing was performed with immunoSEQ multiplex PCR; in TCRdb, only in-frame clones are kept and a portion is missing. Of some 380,000 clones listed, about 97% are singletons. The specimen sequenced was memory CD8+ T cells sorted from blood. Receptors originate from a man aged 25-45 years in good health. The CDR3 runs from the conserved cysteine through the conserved F or W. A D gene is named only where the DNA matches it firmly. Size values are once, few and many counts, or a class for expanded clones, and some rows have none.

V,D,J,size,CDR3,DNA
TRBV28,.,TRBJ2-3,.,CASSIPEGLPTDTQYF,TGTGCCAGCAGTATTCCCGAAGGACTTCCCACAGATACGCAGTATTTT
TRBV10-1,TRBD1,TRBJ2-7,.,CASSGTGSDEQYF,TGCGCCAGCAGTGGGACAGGAAGCGACGAGCAGTACTTC
TRBV6-1,.,TRBJ2-3,.,CASSEPGRSATQYF,TGTGCCAGCAGTGAACCCGGGCGGAGTGCCACGCAGTATTTT
TRBV5-1,TRBD2,TRBJ2-6,.,CASSIKTSGSSGANVLTF,TGCGCCAGCAGCATTAAGACTAGCGGGAGCTCTGGGGCCAACGTCCTGACTTTC
TRBV7-3,.,TRBJ2-3,.,CASSLASGGMQYF,TGTGCCAGCAGCTTAGCGTCCGGGGGTATGCAGTATTTT
TRBV15,.,TRBJ1-4,.,CATSRVVATNEKLFF,TGTGCCACCAGCAGAGTCGTTGCAACTAATGAAAAACTGTTTTTT
TRBV4-1,.,TRBJ1-2,.,CASSQDYSTIGDYGYTF,TGCGCCAGCAGCCAAGATTATTCGACGATAGGGGATTATGGCTACACCTTC
TRBV19,.,TRBJ1-5,.,CASTFAGRGNQPQHF,TGTGCCAGTACCTTTGCTGGGAGGGGCAATCAGCCCCAGCATTTT
TRBV5-6,TRBD1,TRBJ1-2,few,CASSLTGARNYGYTF,TGTGCCAGCAGCCTTACAGGGGCCAGGAACTATGGCTACACCTTC
TRBV5-8,TRBD2,TRBJ2-3,.,CASSLGVSGRTDTQYF,TGTGCCAGCAGCTTGGGGGTTAGCGGGAGAACAGATACGCAGTATTTT
TRBV27,.,TRBJ1-3,.,CASSDRPLSGNTIYF,TGTGCCAGCAGCGACCGACCCCTCTCTGGAAACACCATATATTTT
TRBV6-4,TRBD2,TRBJ2-3,.,CASSESGGPIDTQYF,TGTGCCAGCAGTGAATCGGGAGGGCCGATTGATACGCAGTATTTT
TRBV28,.,TRBJ2-5,few,CASSRQETQYF,TGTGCCAGCAGTCGCCAAGAGACCCAGTACTTC
TRBV7-9,TRBD1,TRBJ1-2,.,CASSRDRSNYGYTF,TGTGCCAGCAGCCGGGACAGGTCTAACTATGGCTACACCTTC
TRBV5-1,.,TRBJ2-1,.,CASSLYPGAGSNEQFF,TGCGCCAGCAGCTTGTATCCGGGAGCGGGCTCCAATGAGCAGTTCTTC
TRBV28,.,TRBJ2-1,.,CASSSEWQMNNEQFF,TGTGCCAGCAGTTCCGAGTGGCAGATGAACAATGAGCAGTTCTTC
TRBV4-1,.,TRBJ1-6,.,CASRLVSYNSPLHF,TGCGCCAGCCGCCTCGTCTCCTATAATTCACCCCTCCACTTT
TRBV7-8,.,TRBJ1-1,once,CASSLVGRGDEAFF,TGTGCCAGCAGCTTAGTAGGTAGAGGAGATGAAGCTTTCTTT
TRBV4-1,TRBD1,TRBJ1-4,.,CASSWDRGREKLFF,TGCGCCAGCAGCTGGGACAGGGGGCGGGAAAAACTGTTTTTT
TRBV10-3,TRBD2,TRBJ2-3,.,CAIPQTSGRADTQYF,TGTGCCATCCCTCAAACTAGCGGGAGGGCAGATACGCAGTATTTT
TRBV10-1,TRBD1,TRBJ1-5,.,CASRGQGNQPQHF,TGCGCCAGCAGGGGACAGGGCAATCAGCCCCAGCATTTT
TRBV27,TRBD1,TRBJ1-1,.,CATLDRAGTEAFF,TGTGCCACCCTAGACAGGGCTGGCACTGAAGCTTTCTTT
TRBV2,.,TRBJ2-2,.,CASKLAENTGELFF,TGTGCCAGCAAATTAGCGGAAAACACCGGGGAGCTGTTTTTT
TRBV29-1,.,TRBJ2-1,.,CSVPGVAYEQFF,TGCAGCGTCCCGGGGGTAGCCTATGAGCAGTTCTTC
TRBV2,.,TRBJ2-3,.,CASSGLEEVSRDTDTQYF,TGTGCCAGCAGTGGACTTGAGGAAGTCAGTAGGGACACAGATACGCAGTATTTT
TRBV6-1,.,TRBJ2-7,.,CASRAGVGEQYF,TGTGCCAGCAGGGCAGGGGTCGGCGAGCAGTACTTC
TRBV27,.,TRBJ1-2,few,CASSDGRGYTF,TGTGCCAGCAGTGATGGCCGTGGCTACACCTTC
TRBV2,.,TRBJ2-3,.,CASRESGSHTDTQYF,TGTGCCAGCAGGGAATCGGGGAGCCACACAGATACGCAGTATTTT
TRBV2,TRBD2,TRBJ2-1,.,CASSPGLAVYNEQFF,TGTGCCAGCAGCCCTGGACTAGCGGTATACAATGAGCAGTTCTTC
TRBV5-4,TRBD1,TRBJ1-1,.,CASRPGQGAEAFF,TGTGCCAGCAGGCCGGGACAGGGGGCTGAAGCTTTCTTT
TRBV10-3,TRBD1,TRBJ2-1,.,CAISERDRGPLRREHNEQFF,TGTGCCATCAGTGAGAGGGACAGGGGGCCCCTAAGGCGGGAACACAATGAGCAGTTCTTC